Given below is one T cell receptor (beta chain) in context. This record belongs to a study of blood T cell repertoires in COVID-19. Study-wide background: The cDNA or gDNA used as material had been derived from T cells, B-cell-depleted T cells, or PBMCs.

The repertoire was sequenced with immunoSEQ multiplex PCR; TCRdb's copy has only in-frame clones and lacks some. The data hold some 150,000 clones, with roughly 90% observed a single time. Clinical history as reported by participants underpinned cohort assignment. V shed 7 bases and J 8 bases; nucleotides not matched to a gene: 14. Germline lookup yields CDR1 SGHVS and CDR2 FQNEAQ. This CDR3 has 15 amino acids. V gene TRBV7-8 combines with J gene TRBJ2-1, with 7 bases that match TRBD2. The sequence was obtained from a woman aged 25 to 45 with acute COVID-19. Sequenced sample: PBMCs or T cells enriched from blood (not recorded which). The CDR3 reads CASTPSPAGPDEQFF. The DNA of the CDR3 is TGTGCCAGCACCCCTTCTCCAGCGGGGCCGGATGAGCAGTTCTTC.